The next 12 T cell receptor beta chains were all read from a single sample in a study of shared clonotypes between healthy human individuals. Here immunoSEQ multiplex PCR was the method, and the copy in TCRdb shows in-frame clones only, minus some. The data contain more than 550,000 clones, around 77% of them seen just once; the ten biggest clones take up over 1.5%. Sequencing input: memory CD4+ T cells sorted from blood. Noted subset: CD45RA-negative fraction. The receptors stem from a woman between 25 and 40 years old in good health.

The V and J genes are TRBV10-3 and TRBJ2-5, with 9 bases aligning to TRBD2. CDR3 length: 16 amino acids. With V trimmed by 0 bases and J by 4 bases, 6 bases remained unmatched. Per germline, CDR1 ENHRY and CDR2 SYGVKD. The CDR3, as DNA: TGTGCCATCAGTGAGTCGATTAGCGGGAGTTTAGAGACCCAGTACTTC. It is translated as CAISESISGSLETQYF.

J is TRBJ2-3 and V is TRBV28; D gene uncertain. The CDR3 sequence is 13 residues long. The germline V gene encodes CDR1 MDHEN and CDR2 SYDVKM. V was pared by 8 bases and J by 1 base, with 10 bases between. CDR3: CASGIFGTDTQYF. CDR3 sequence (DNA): TGTGCCAGCGGGATTTTTGGCACAGATACGCAGTATTTT.

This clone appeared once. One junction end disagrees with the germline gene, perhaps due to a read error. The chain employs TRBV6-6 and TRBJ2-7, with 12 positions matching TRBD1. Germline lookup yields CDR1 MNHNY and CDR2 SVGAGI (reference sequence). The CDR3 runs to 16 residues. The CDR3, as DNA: TGTGCCAGCAGTGACTCGGGACAGGGGGCAACCTACGAGCAGTACTTC. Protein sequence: CASSDSGQGATYEQYF.

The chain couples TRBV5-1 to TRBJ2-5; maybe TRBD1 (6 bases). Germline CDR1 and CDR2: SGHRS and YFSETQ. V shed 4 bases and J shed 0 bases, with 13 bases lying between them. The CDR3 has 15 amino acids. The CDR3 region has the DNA TGCGCCAGCAGCAGAGGACAGATGTACCAAGAGACCCAGTACTTC. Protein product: CASSRGQMYQETQYF. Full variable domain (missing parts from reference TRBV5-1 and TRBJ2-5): KAGVTQTPRYLIKTRGQQVTLSCSPISGHRSVSWYQQTPGQGLQFLFEYFSETQRNKGNFPGRFSGRQFSNSRSEMNVSTLELGDSALYLCASSRGQMYQETQYFGPGTRLLVL.

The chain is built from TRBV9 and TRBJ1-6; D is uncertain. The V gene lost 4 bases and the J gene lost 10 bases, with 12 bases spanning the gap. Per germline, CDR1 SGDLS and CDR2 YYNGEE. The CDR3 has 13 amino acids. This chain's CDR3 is CASSLNIYSPLHF. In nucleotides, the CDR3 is TGTGCCAGCAGCTTAAACATCTACTCACCCCTCCACTTT.

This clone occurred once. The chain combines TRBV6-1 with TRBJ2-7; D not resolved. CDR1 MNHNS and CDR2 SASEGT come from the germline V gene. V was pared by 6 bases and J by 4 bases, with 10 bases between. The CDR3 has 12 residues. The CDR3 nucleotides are TGTGCCAGCAGCATAGCAGAATACGAGCAGTACTTC. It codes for CASSIAEYEQYF.

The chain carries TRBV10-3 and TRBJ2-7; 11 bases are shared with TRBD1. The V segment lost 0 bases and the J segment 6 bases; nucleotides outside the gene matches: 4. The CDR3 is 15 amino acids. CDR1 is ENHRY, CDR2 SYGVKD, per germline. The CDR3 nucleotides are TGTGCCATCAGTGAGTCCGGACAGGGGGCGCGCGAGCAGTACTTC. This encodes CAISESGQGAREQYF.

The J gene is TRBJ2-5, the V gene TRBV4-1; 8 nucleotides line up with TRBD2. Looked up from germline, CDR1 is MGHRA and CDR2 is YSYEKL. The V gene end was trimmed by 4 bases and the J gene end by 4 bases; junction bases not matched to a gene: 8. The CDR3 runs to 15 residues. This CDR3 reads CASSRAGDVTETQYF. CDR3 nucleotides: TGCGCCAGCAGCCGAGCGGGAGATGTGACAGAGACCCAGTACTTC.

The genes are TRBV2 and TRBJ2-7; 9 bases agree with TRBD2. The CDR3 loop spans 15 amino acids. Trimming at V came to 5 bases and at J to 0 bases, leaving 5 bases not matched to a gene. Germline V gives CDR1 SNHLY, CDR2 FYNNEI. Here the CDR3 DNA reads TGTGCCAGCAGTTCAGCGGGAGGTTCCTCCTACGAGCAGTACTTC. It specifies CASSSAGGSSYEQYF.

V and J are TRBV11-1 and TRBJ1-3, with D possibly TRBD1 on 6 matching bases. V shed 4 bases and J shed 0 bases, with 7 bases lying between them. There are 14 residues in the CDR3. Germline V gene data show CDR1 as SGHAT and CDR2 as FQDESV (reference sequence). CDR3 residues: CASSWDISGNTIYF. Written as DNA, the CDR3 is TGTGCCAGCAGCTGGGACATCTCTGGAAACACCATATATTTT.

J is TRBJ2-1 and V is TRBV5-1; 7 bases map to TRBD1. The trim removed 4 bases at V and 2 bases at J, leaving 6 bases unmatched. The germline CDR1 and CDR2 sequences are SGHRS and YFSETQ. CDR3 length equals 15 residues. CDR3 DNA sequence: TGCGCCAGCAGCGCCGACAGGGTGGCCTACAATGAGCAGTTCTTC. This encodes CASSADRVAYNEQFF.

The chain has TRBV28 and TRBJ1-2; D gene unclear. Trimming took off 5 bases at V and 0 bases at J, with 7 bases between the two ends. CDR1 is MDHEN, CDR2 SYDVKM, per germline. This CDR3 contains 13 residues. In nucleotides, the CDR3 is TGTGCCAGCAGTGGGGATACTAACTATGGCTACACCTTC. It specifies CASSGDTNYGYTF.